One T cell receptor beta chain is described in this entry. Mismatch with germline at one junction end may stem from a read error. This sample was taken from a study of radiation and T cells in renal cell carcinoma. Measured with immunoSEQ multiplex PCR; TCRdb has only the in-frame clones, and not every one. The data hold around 70,000 clones, with 82% observed a single time. As for time point: blood 2 weeks post-SBRT. The treatment was: 15 Gy SBRT to primary tumor, nephrectomy 4 weeks later. Radiation-treated patients gave blood at baseline, week 2 and week 4. Clear cell pathology was present in this patient's renal cell carcinoma. CDR3 length: 14 amino acids. Germline assignment: CDR1 MDHEN and CDR2 SYDVKM.

The source material was blood, sampled from a patient whose treatment included radiotherapy and nephrectomy. The rearrangement uses TRBV28 and TRBJ1-2, with D perhaps TRBD1 (6 bases). This TCR was sampled from a man aged 55-75 years with renal cell carcinoma. The CDR3 spells CASTLGSKWTAKSF. CDR3 in DNA: TGTGCCAGCACACTGGGGTCAAAATGGACAGCCAAGAGCTTC.